The 7 T cell receptor beta chains presented below share a single source sample, sequenced in a study of beta chain features in type 1 diabetes. For these receptors, no antigen is known. What was sequenced were expressed TCRB transcripts, since all of the isolated RNA had been reverse transcribed. The repertoire was sequenced with immunoSEQ multiplex PCR; TCRdb's copy has only in-frame clones and lacks some. The repertoire holds 350,000 to 450,000 clones, with around an eighth as singletons. Study observations and caveats: Across all four CD4+ subsets, people with type 1 diabetes showed modestly shorter TCRB CDR3s.

Material for sequencing was naive CD4+ T cells from blood. The receptors shown here come from a woman under 30 with type 1 diabetes.

This rearrangement joins TRBV11-2 to TRBJ2-3, with D perhaps TRBD2 (5 bases). CDR3 length equals 13 residues. Germline V gene lookup returns CDR1 SGHAT and CDR2 FQNNGV. Trimming removed 1 base from V and 6 bases from J, with 8 bases in between. CDR3 in DNA: TGTGCCAGCAGCTTAGTAGCGTGGGATACGCAGTATTTT. Encoded protein: CASSLVAWDTQYF.

The chain joins TRBV19 to TRBJ1-1, with 9 bases aligning to TRBD1. The V gene's germline CDR1 is LNHDA and CDR2 SQIVND (reference sequence). J lost 6 bases, V lost 10 bases, and 9 bases had no gene match. The CDR3 has 13 residues. The CDR3, as DNA: TGTGCCATCCGGGGACAGGGTGAGGCTGAAGCTTTCTTT. Translation gives CAIRGQGEAEAFF.

This clone has only a few counts. V is TRBV11-2 and J is TRBJ2-3, with D perhaps TRBD1 (5 bases). The length of the CDR3 is 14 residues. Trimming removed 5 bases from V and 0 bases from J, with 9 bases in between. Germline V gene sequence: CDR1 SGHAT, CDR2 FQNNGV. CDR3 residues: CASSRTLSTDTQYF. The CDR3 bases are TGTGCCAGCAGCCGGACACTCAGCACAGATACGCAGTATTTT.

This clone was seen more than once but under ten times. The chain carries TRBV28 and TRBJ2-7, with 7 bases lining up with TRBD1. Trimming took 1 base from V and 2 from J; bases not matched to a gene: 5. This CDR3 spans 15 amino acids. Germline V gene data show CDR1 as MDHEN and CDR2 as SYDVKM. The CDR3: CASSLSGQITYEQYF. CDR3 nucleotide sequence: TGTGCCAGCAGTTTATCGGGACAGATAACCTACGAGCAGTACTTC.

Written as DNA, the CDR3 is TGTGCCAGCAGCCGACCGGGTCGGGGTTCTGAAGCTTTCTTT. Amino acid sequence: CASSRPGRGSEAFF. The chain joins TRBV7-9 to TRBJ1-1; D remains ambiguous. This CDR3 is 14 amino acids long. Germline V gives CDR1 SEHNR, CDR2 FQNEAQ (reference sequence). V was shortened by 5 bases and J by 6 bases, with 16 bases between the two germline ends.

Only a few counts were recorded for this clone. The rearrangement joins TRBV29-1 to TRBJ1-2; D remains ambiguous. Trimming took 4 bases from V and 7 from J, leaving 16 bases between them. This CDR3 comprises 13 residues. The germline V gene encodes CDR1 SQVTM and CDR2 ANQGSEA. CDR3 amino acids: CSVVQPSGRGYTF. As DNA, the CDR3 is TGCAGCGTTGTCCAACCCAGCGGGCGTGGCTACACCTTC.

This chain links TRBV2 with TRBJ2-7, with 9 nucleotides matching TRBD2. The CDR3 is 15 residues long. Germline values: CDR1 SNHLY, CDR2 FYNNEI. V lost 7 bases, J lost 6 bases, and 13 bases stayed unmatched. The CDR3 bases are TGTGCCAGCAAGAGACTAGCGGAGCTTGCGGGCGAGCAGTACTTC. This encodes CASKRLAELAGEQYF.